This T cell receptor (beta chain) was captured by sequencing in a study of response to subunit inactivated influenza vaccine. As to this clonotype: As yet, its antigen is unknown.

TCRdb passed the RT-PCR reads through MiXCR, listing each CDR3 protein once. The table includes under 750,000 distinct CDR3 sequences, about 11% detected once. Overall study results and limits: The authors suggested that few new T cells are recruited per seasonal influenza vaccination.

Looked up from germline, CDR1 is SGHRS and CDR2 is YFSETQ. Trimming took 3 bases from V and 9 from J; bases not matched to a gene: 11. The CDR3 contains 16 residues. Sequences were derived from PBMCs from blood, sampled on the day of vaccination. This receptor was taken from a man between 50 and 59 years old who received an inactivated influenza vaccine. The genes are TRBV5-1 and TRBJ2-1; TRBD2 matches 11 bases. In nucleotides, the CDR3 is TGCGCCAGCAGCTGGTCCGGGACTAGCGGAACAGCTGAGCAGTTCTTC. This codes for CASSWSGTSGTAEQFF. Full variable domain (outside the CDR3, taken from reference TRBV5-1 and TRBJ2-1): KAGVTQTPRYLIKTRGQQVTLSCSPISGHRSVSWYQQTPGQGLQFLFEYFSETQRNKGNFPGRFSGRQFSNSRSEMNVSTLELGDSALYLCASSWSGTSGTAEQFFGPGTRLTVL.